This is a list of T cell receptor beta chains from one sample in a study of cytomegalovirus exposure and HLA in healthy donors. The table came from immunoSEQ multiplex PCR; TCRdb's copy has only in-frame clones and leaves some out. The table lists 150,000 or so clones, less than 90% of them singletons, with 0.95% to 1.3% in the top ten. The sample consisted of PBMCs. The receptors derive from a man aged 25 to 40 in good health and CMV-seronegative. Each CDR3 is given with its conserved first and last residue. Each record gives: J gene, D gene, clone size, V gene, CDR3 DNA, CDR3 protein. D genes are given only for firm matches. Clone size is stated in some rows and not others, as once, few, many or a class when expanded.

TRBJ2-2	TRBD1	-	TRBV5-5	TGTGCCAGCAGCCGGACCGGGACAGGGGGAGAAGGGGAGCTGTTTTTT	CASSRTGTGGEGELFF
TRBJ2-1	-	few	TRBV7-9	TGTGCCAGCAGCCGTGAGGGCGGACAGAACTCCTACAATGAGCAGTTCTTC	CASSREGGQNSYNEQFF
TRBJ2-7	-	-	TRBV28	TGTGCCAGCAGTTTTCGCGGTTTTATTTACGAGCAGTACTTC	CASSFRGFIYEQYF
TRBJ2-2	TRBD2	once	TRBV13	TGTGCCAGCAGCGCCGGACTAGCGACGAACACCGGGGAGCTGTTTTTT	CASSAGLATNTGELFF
TRBJ2-1	-	-	TRBV20-1	TGCAGTGCTACTAGTTACAATGAGCAGTTCTTC	CSATSYNEQFF
TRBJ1-2	TRBD1	-	TRBV30	TGTGCCTGGACGCCGGGACAGATCTGGAACTATGGCTACACCTTC	CAWTPGQIWNYGYTF
TRBJ2-7	-	-	TRBV23-1	TGCGCCACCAGCTGGGCAGACCTGACCTACGAGCAGTACTTC	CATSWADLTYEQYF
TRBJ1-1	TRBD1	once	TRBV5-5	TGTGCCAGCAGCCTTCGGACAGGGCGGAACACTGAAGCTTTCTTT	CASSLRTGRNTEAFF
TRBJ1-4	-	-	TRBV6-1	TGTGCCAGCAGTGCAGGCCCAGGTTTCAATGAAAAACTGTTTTTT	CASSAGPGFNEKLFF
TRBJ1-4	TRBD1	-	TRBV18	TGTGCCAGCTCACTCCCCGGACAGGGCCGTGAAAAACTGTTTTTT	CASSLPGQGREKLFF
TRBJ1-2	TRBD1	-	TRBV11-2	TGTGCCAGCAGCTTAGATGGGACAGGGGGCGGCTACACCTTC	CASSLDGTGGGYTF
TRBJ2-7	TRBD1	-	TRBV10-3	TGTGCCATCGGGACAGGGGGCCGCTACGAGCAGTACTTC	CAIGTGGRYEQYF
TRBJ1-2	TRBD1	-	TRBV6-1	TGTGCCAGCAGTGAGGGCAGGGGGTTAAACTATGGCTACACCTTC	CASSEGRGLNYGYTF
TRBJ1-5	TRBD1	-	TRBV7-9	TGTGCCAGCAGCTTGGGGACAGGGGACGGGAGTCAGCCCCAGCATTTT	CASSLGTGDGSQPQHF
TRBJ1-5	TRBD1	once	TRBV10-1	TGCGCCAGCAGTAAACGACAGGGGTTTCAGCCCCAGCATTTT	CASSKRQGFQPQHF
TRBJ1-2	TRBD1	-	TRBV6-5	TGTGCCAGCAGTACAGCGACAGGGAACTATGGCTACACCTTC	CASSTATGNYGYTF
TRBJ2-5	TRBD2	-	TRBV29-1	TGCAGCGTTGTGGGGGGGAGCGGGACCCAGTACTTC	CSVVGGSGTQYF
TRBJ1-1	TRBD1	-	TRBV7-9	TGTGCCAGCAGCGTTAGGGGACAGGGAGGGTTTAGCGAAGCTTTCTTT	CASSVRGQGGFSEAFF
TRBJ2-7	TRBD1	-	TRBV5-1	TGCGCCAGCAGCTCCACAGGGGACCCCTCTTACGAGCAGTACTTC	CASSSTGDPSYEQYF
TRBJ2-1	-	-	TRBV27	TGTGCCAGCAGTTCCTGGGCGTACAATGAGCAGTTCTTC	CASSSWAYNEQFF
TRBJ2-7	-	-	TRBV11-2	TGTGCCAGCAGCTTAACCCGGCAGGACTACTTGGAGCAGTACTTC	CASSLTRQDYLEQYF
TRBJ1-2	-	-	TRBV29-1	TGCAGCGTTGATCGCGGTTACACCTTC	CSVDRGYTF
TRBJ1-4	TRBD1	-	TRBV6-1	TGTGCCAGCAGGACAGGGGGCGCCTATGAAAAACTGTTTTTT	CASRTGGAYEKLFF